This note documents a single T cell receptor beta chain sequence. This entry belongs to a study of early T cells in non-severe SARS-CoV-2 infection. Study context: Alpha and beta chains were unpaired, from unsorted whole-blood bulk RNA.

The protocol attached unique molecular identifiers to individual cDNA molecules. In TCRdb, the 5' RACE reads were re-called with MiXCR into one record per CDR3 protein. The data show 75,000 to 80,000 distinct CDR3 sequences, less than 20% seen once. V was cut by 3 bases and J by 3 bases, with 8 bases left in between. This CDR3 comprises 12 residues. Germline V CDR1 and CDR2: SQVTM, ANQGSEA. The receptor was isolated from an adult who was a healthcare worker with PCR-confirmed SARS-CoV-2 infection or an uninfected control (not recorded which). V usage is TRBV29-1 and J usage is TRBJ1-2, with D possibly matching TRBD1 (6 bases). The sequenced sample was whole blood. CDR3 coding DNA: TGCAGCGTTGACAGGGGCGACTATGGCTACACCTTC. Translated, it gives CSVDRGDYGYTF.